These T cell receptor beta chains were read from a single sample in a study of identical twins. TCRdb redid the calling of the 5' RACE reads with MiXCR, one entry per CDR3 protein. The table has a few hundred thousand distinct CDR3 sequences, over 9.5% seen once; the top ten hold approximately 9.1%. The sequenced sample consisted of memory T cells sorted from blood. These TCRs come from a man between 45 and 60 years old in good health. Both conserved end residues are part of each CDR3. Fields, in order: clone size, D gene, J gene, V gene, CDR3 protein, CDR3 DNA. A D gene is named only where the DNA matches it firmly. Part of the rows lack a size; the others show once, few, many or a class for expanded clones.

>NA|TRBD1|TRBJ1-2|TRBV20-1
CSAGGQGPNYGYTF
TGCAGTGCGGGCGGACAGGGACCGAACTATGGCTACACCTTC
>many|TRBD1|TRBJ1-2|TRBV20-1
CSASFRTGFGGYTF
TGCAGTGCTAGTTTCCGGACAGGCTTTGGTGGCTACACCTTC
>few|NA|TRBJ2-5|TRBV28
CASTHGFKETQYF
TGTGCCAGCACCCACGGATTTAAAGAGACCCAGTACTTC
>few|TRBD1|TRBJ2-5|TRBV5-1
CASSLGGQGYQETQYF
TGCGCCAGCAGCTTGGGAGGACAGGGGTACCAAGAGACCCAGTACTTC
>many|NA|TRBJ2-2|TRBV5-1
CASSLFRGGRELFF
TGCGCCAGCAGCTTGTTTCGAGGGGGACGGGAGCTGTTTTTT
>many|TRBD1|TRBJ1-4|TRBV5-5
CASSDSGTAPRGEKLFF
TGTGCCAGCAGCGATTCCGGGACAGCCCCCAGGGGGGAAAAACTGTTTTTT
>many|NA|TRBJ2-2|TRBV2
CARKDQIAGELFF
TGTGCCAGGAAGGACCAGATCGCCGGGGAGCTGTTTTTT
>NA|NA|TRBJ2-3|TRBV6-1
CASSEAPDGDTDTQYF
TGTGCCAGCAGCGAGGCCCCAGACGGCGACACAGATACGCAGTATTTT
>NA|NA|TRBJ1-5|TRBV5-1
CASSLDVGQPQHF
TGCGCCAGCAGCTTGGACGTCGGTCAGCCCCAGCATTTT
>few|NA|TRBJ2-5|TRBV4-1
CASSPTPGGMQLETQYF
TGCGCCAGCAGTCCAACCCCGGGCGGAATGCAGCTCGAGACCCAGTACTTC